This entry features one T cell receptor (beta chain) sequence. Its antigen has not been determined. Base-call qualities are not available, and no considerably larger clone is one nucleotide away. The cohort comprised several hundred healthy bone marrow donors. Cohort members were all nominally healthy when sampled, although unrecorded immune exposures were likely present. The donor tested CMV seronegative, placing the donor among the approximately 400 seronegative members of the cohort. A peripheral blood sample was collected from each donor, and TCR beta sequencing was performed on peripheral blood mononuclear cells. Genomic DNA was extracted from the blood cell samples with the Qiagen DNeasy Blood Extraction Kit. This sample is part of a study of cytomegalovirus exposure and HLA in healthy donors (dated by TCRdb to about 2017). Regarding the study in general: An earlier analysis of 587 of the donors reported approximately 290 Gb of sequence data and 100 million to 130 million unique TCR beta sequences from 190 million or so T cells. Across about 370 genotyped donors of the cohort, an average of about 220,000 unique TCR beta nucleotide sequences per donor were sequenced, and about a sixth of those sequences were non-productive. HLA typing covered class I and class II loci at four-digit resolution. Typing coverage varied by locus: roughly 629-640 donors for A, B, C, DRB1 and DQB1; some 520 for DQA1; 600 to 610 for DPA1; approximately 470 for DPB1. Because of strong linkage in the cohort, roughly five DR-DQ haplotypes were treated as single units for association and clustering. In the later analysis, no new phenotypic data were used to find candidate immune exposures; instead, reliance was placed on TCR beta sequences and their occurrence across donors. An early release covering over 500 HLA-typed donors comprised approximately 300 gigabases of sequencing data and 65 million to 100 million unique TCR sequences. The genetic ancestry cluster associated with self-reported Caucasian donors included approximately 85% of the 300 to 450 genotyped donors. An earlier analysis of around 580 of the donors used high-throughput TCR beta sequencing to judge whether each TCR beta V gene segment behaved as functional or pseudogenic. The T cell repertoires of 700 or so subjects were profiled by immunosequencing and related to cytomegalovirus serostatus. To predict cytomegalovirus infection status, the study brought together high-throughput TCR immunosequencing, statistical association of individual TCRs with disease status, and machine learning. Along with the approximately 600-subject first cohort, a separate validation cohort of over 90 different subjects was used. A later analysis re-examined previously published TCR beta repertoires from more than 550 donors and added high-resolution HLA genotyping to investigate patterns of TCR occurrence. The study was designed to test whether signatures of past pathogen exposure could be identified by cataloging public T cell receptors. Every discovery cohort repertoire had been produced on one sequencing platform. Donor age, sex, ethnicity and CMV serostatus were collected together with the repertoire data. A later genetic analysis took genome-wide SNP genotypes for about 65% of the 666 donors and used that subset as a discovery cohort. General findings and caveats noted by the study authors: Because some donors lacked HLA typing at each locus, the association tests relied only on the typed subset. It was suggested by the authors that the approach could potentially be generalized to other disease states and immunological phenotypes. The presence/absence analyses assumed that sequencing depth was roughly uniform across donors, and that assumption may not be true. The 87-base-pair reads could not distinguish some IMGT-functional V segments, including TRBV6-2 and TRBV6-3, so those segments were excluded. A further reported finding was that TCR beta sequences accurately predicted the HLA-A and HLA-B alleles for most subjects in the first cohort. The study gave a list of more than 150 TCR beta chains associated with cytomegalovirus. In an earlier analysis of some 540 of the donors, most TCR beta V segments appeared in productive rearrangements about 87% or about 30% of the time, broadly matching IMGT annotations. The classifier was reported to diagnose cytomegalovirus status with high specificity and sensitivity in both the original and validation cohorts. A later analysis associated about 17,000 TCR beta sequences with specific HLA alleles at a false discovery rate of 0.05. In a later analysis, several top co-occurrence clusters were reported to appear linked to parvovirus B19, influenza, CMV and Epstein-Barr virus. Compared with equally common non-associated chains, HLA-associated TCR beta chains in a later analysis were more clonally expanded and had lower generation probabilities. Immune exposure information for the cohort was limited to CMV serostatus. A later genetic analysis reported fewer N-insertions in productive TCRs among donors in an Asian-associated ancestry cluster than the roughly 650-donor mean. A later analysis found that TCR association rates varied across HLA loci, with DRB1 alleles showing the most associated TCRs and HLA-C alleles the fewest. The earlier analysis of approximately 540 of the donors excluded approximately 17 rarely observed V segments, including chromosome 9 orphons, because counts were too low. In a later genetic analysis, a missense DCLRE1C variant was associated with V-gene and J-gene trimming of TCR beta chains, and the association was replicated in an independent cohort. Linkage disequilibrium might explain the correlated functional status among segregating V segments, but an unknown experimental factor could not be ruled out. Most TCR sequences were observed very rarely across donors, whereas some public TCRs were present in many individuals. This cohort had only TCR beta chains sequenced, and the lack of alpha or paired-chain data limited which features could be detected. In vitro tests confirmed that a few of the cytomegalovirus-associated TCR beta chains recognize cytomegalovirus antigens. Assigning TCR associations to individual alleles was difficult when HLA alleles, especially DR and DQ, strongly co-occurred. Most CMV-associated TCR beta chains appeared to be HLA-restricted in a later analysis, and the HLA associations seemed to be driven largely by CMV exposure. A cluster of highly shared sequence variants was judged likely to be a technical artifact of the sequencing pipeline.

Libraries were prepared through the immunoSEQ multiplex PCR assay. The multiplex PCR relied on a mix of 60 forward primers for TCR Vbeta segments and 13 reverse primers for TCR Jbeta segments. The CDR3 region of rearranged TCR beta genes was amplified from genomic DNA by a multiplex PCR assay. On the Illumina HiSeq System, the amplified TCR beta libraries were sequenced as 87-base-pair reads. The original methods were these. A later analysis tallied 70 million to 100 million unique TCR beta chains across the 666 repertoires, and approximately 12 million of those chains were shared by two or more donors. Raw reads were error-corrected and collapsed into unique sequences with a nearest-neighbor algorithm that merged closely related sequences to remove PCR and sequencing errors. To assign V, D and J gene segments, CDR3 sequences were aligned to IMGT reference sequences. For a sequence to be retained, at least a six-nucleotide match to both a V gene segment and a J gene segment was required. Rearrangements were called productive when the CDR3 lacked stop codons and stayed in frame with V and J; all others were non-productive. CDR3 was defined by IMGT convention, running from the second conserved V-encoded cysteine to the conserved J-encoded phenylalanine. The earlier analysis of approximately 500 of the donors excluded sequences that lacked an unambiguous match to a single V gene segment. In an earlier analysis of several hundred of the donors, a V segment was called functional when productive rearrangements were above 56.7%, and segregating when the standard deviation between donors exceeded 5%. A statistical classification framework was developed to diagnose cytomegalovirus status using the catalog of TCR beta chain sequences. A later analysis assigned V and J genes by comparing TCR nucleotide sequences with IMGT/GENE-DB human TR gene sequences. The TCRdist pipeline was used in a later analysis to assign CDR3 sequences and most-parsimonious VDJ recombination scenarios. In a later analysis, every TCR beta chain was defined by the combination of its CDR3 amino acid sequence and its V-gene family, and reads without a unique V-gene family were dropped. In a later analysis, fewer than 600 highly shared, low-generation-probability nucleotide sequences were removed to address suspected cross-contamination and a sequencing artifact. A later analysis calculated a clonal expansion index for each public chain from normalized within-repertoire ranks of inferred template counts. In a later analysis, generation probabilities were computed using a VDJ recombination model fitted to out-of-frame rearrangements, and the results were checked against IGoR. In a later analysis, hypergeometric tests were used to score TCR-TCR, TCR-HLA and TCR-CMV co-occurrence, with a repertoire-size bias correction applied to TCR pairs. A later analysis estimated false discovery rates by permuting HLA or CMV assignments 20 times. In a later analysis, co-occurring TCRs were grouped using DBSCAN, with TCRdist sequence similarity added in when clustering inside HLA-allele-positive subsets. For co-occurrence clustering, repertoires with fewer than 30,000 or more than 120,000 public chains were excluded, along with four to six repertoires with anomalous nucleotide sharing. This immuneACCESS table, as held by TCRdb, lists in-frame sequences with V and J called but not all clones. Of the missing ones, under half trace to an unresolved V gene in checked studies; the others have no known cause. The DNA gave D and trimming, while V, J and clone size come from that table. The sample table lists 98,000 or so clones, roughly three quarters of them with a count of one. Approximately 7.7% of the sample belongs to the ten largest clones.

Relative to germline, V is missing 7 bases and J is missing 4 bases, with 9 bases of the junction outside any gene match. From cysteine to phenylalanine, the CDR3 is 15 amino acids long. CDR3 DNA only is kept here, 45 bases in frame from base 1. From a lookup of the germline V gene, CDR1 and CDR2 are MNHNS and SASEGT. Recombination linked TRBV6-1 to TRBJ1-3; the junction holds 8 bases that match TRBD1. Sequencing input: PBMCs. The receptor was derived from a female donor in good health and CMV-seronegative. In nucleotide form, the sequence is TGTGCCAGCAAGGGCGCTCGGGACAGGGGAAACACCATATATTTT. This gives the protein CASKGARDRGNTIYF.